One sample yielded the 18 T cell receptor beta chains listed below, sequenced in a study of cytotoxic CD8 clonotypes in ibrutinib-treated CLL. Assay: immunoSEQ multiplex PCR; the TCRdb copy retains only in-frame clones and omits some. This table holds over 120,000 clones, around three quarters found once. Sequences were derived from PBMCs, sampled after 12 months of ibrutinib treatment. The receptors stem from a human donor with chronic lymphocytic leukemia.

This clone occurred a few times. Other DNA sequences of this sample code for an identical CDR3. V is TRBV7-9 and J is TRBJ2-3; no clear D gene. The CDR3 contains 11 residues. Germline V gene data show CDR1 as SEHNR and CDR2 as FQNEAQ (reference sequence). With 2 bases removed from V and 6 bases from J, the gap between germline ends came to 3 bases. CDR3 sequence: CASSLTDTQYF. In DNA form, the CDR3 reads TGTGCCAGCAGCTTAACCGATACGCAGTATTTT.

V and J are TRBV7-9 and TRBJ2-3, with D perhaps matching TRBD2 (6 bases). The V end was cut by 5 bases, the J end by 2 bases, with 14 bases between. This CDR3 has 15 amino acids. Germline-derived CDR1 and CDR2 are SEHNR and FQNEAQ (reference sequence). CDR3 loop: CASSPRELVTDTQYF. The CDR3 coding sequence is TGTGCCAGCAGCCCTCGGGAGTTGGTCACAGATACGCAGTATTTT.

CDR3 residues: CASSVLQGYEQFF. CDR3 DNA sequence: TGTGCCAGCAGCGTCTTACAGGGCTATGAGCAGTTCTTC. The chain recombines TRBV9 with TRBJ2-1; a weak D match, TRBD1 (6 bases). The ends were cut back, 2 bases at V and 8 bases at J, with 11 bases in the middle. Germline CDR1 SGDLS, CDR2 YYNGEE. CDR3 length: 13 amino acids.

V usage is TRBV7-2 and J usage is TRBJ1-2; D ambiguous. Trimming stripped 1 base from V and 8 bases from J, with 17 bases between. CDR1 is SGHTA, CDR2 FQGNSA, per germline. The CDR3 totals 15 residues. In DNA, the CDR3 is TGTGCCAGCAGCTTAGTAGCCTCCGCGGTCTCAGGCTACACCTTC. It yields the protein CASSLVASAVSGYTF.

V usage is TRBV5-5 and J usage is TRBJ1-1; D is unresolved. Germline V gene sequence: CDR1 SGHKS, CDR2 YYEKEE (reference sequence). This CDR3 has 14 amino acids. The ends were cut back, 1 base at V and 5 bases at J, with 12 bases in the middle. The CDR3 sequence: CASSLSEGFTEAFF. The CDR3 region has the DNA TGTGCCAGCAGCTTGAGTGAGGGTTTTACTGAAGCTTTCTTT.

CDR3 in DNA: TGTGCCAGCAGGTCCAGATTCTATGGCTACACCTTC. Translating it yields CASRSRFYGYTF. The chain recombines TRBV5-6 with TRBJ1-2; D uncertain. CDR1 and CDR2 from the germline V gene are SGHDT and YYEEEE. The CDR3 totals 12 residues. V was clipped by 5 bases and J by 4 bases, with 9 bases between them.

This clone was detected only once. For the CDR3, the DNA is TGTGCCAGCAGTGATTTTTGGGGCAGGGGTTCTTCAGAGACCCAGTACTTC. Its translation is CASSDFWGRGSSETQYF. The rearrangement joins TRBV25-1 to TRBJ2-5, with a weak D call TRBD1 (6 bases). The CDR3 loop spans 17 amino acids. With 3 bases removed from V and 4 bases from J, the gap between germline ends came to 21 bases. CDR1 and CDR2 from the germline V gene are MGHDK and SYGVNS.

The chain links TRBV19 to TRBJ2-7, with D perhaps matching TRBD1 (6 bases). Germline V gene sequence: CDR1 LNHDA, CDR2 SQIVND (reference sequence). The CDR3 loop spans 13 amino acids. The V gene lost 4 bases and the J gene lost 3 bases, with 10 bases spanning the gap. The CDR3 here is CASSTLQGYEQYF. The DNA of the CDR3 is TGTGCCAGTAGTACACTACAGGGCTACGAGCAGTACTTC.

This clone was counted only a few times. For the CDR3, the DNA is TGCGCCAGCAGCTTGGAGGCAGCAAGGTTTGAAGCTTTCTTT. This sequence encodes CASSLEAARFEAFF. The V and J genes are TRBV5-1 and TRBJ1-1, with no clear D. This CDR3 spans 14 amino acids. Germline V lookup: CDR1 SGHRS, CDR2 YFSETQ. Trimming took off 0 bases at V and 7 bases at J, with 13 bases between the two ends.

This chain connects TRBV4-3 to TRBJ2-2; D uncertain. Germline V gives CDR1 LGHNA, CDR2 YSLEER. The CDR3 extends over 15 amino acids. The V end lost 1 base, the J end lost 1 base, and 7 bases lay between the germline ends. CDR3: CASSQVRGNTGELFF. The DNA of the CDR3 is TGCGCCAGCAGCCAAGTTCGCGGGAACACCGGGGAGCTGTTTTTT.

This chain connects TRBV10-3 to TRBJ1-1; 10 nucleotides match TRBD1. The CDR3 sequence is 14 residues long. Germline V gives CDR1 ENHRY, CDR2 SYGVKD. The J segment lost 1 base and the V segment lost 7 bases, leaving 3 bases of the junction unmatched. CDR3 sequence (DNA): TGTGCCATCACGGGACAGGGGTCGAACACTGAAGCTTTCTTT. Protein: CAITGQGSNTEAFF.

This rearrangement joins TRBV6-5 to TRBJ2-3; D remains ambiguous. Germline CDR1 and CDR2: MNHEY and SVGAGI. Trimming shortened V by 2 bases and J by 3 bases, and 6 bases separated the two germline ends. The CDR3 has 13 amino acids. CDR3 region: CASSYPGTDTQYF. The CDR3 coding sequence is TGTGCCAGCAGTTACCCCGGAACAGATACGCAGTATTTT.

This rearrangement joins TRBV7-5 to TRBJ2-5. TRBV7-5 is a listed pseudogene. The CDR3 contains 16 residues. The CDR3, as DNA: TGTGTCAGAAGCTTACTGGCCGGTCCCGCGAAGGAGACCCAGTACTTC. Amino acid sequence: CVRSLLAGPAKETQYF.

This chain joins TRBV28 and TRBJ1-1; 8 positions match TRBD1. With 7 bases clipped from V and 6 bases from J, the junction kept 10 bases outside the gene matches. This CDR3 is 14 amino acids long. Per the germline V gene, CDR1 is MDHEN and CDR2 is SYDVKM. DNA of the CDR3: TGTGCCAGCAACCCCCCGGACAGGGCCCCTGAAGCTTTCTTT. Translating it yields CASNPPDRAPEAFF.

This clone was found a few times. The chain combines TRBV7-9 with TRBJ2-5; D could derive from TRBD1 or TRBD2 (5 bases each). The V gene lost 7 bases and the J gene lost 2 bases, with 17 bases spanning the gap. The germline CDR1 and CDR2 sequences are SEHNR and FQNEAQ (reference sequence). The CDR3 has 15 residues. The DNA of the CDR3 is TGTGCCAGCACCCTACCCCAGGGACCACAAGAGACCCAGTACTTC. Protein product: CASTLPQGPQETQYF.

This clone has only one observation. J is TRBJ2-1 and V is TRBV27; TRBD2 matches at 8 bases. Germline V lookup: CDR1 MNHEY, CDR2 SMNVEV (reference sequence). The CDR3 covers 15 residues. J was trimmed by 7 bases and V by 5 bases; bases with no gene match: 10. The CDR3 loop is CASSIPGGYGNEQFF. CDR3 bases: TGTGCCAGCAGTATCCCGGGAGGGTACGGTAATGAGCAGTTCTTC.

This chain links TRBV5-1 with TRBJ2-3; D gene unclear. Looked up from germline, CDR1 is SGHRS and CDR2 is YFSETQ. Between the trimmed V and J ends, which lost 1 base and 1 base, there was a span of 10 bases. The CDR3 contains 15 residues. The CDR3 sequence: CASSLSPIGTDTQYF. DNA of the CDR3: TGCGCCAGCAGCTTGAGTCCGATAGGCACAGATACGCAGTATTTT.

The chain combines TRBV5-1 with TRBJ2-3; 9 bases align to TRBD1. The length of the CDR3 is 15 residues. With V trimmed by 4 bases and J by 1 base, 4 bases remained unmatched. Germline lookup yields CDR1 SGHRS and CDR2 YFSETQ. In DNA, the CDR3 is TGCGCCAGCAGCGGCCGGGACAGGGGCACAGATACGCAGTATTTT. It codes for CASSGRDRGTDTQYF.